Sequencing of this T cell receptor beta chain was carried out in a study of T cells expressing NK-cell markers. Reanalyzing the 5' RACE reads, TCRdb keeps one entry per CDR3 protein, without DNA. The sample spans 20,000 to 25,000 distinct CDR3 sequences; the ten largest clones claim approximately 58%. Notes on the study in general: The same clonotypes also predominated in the CD3+CD56-NKG2C+ fraction of several donors.

Remarks on this clonotype: Its antigen is undetermined.

Germline CDR1 and CDR2: SGHRS and YFSETQ. The CDR3 has 16 residues. This clonotype was obtained from a man aged 18-70 years in good health. Sample: blood T cells: a sorted CD56 or NKG2C T cell subset, CD4+ or CD8+ T cells, or bulk PBMC T cells (not recorded which). The rearrangement joins TRBV5-1 to TRBJ1-6; TCRdb calls TRBD1, which cannot be checked without DNA. The CDR3 reads CASSPRAGGRYSPLHF.